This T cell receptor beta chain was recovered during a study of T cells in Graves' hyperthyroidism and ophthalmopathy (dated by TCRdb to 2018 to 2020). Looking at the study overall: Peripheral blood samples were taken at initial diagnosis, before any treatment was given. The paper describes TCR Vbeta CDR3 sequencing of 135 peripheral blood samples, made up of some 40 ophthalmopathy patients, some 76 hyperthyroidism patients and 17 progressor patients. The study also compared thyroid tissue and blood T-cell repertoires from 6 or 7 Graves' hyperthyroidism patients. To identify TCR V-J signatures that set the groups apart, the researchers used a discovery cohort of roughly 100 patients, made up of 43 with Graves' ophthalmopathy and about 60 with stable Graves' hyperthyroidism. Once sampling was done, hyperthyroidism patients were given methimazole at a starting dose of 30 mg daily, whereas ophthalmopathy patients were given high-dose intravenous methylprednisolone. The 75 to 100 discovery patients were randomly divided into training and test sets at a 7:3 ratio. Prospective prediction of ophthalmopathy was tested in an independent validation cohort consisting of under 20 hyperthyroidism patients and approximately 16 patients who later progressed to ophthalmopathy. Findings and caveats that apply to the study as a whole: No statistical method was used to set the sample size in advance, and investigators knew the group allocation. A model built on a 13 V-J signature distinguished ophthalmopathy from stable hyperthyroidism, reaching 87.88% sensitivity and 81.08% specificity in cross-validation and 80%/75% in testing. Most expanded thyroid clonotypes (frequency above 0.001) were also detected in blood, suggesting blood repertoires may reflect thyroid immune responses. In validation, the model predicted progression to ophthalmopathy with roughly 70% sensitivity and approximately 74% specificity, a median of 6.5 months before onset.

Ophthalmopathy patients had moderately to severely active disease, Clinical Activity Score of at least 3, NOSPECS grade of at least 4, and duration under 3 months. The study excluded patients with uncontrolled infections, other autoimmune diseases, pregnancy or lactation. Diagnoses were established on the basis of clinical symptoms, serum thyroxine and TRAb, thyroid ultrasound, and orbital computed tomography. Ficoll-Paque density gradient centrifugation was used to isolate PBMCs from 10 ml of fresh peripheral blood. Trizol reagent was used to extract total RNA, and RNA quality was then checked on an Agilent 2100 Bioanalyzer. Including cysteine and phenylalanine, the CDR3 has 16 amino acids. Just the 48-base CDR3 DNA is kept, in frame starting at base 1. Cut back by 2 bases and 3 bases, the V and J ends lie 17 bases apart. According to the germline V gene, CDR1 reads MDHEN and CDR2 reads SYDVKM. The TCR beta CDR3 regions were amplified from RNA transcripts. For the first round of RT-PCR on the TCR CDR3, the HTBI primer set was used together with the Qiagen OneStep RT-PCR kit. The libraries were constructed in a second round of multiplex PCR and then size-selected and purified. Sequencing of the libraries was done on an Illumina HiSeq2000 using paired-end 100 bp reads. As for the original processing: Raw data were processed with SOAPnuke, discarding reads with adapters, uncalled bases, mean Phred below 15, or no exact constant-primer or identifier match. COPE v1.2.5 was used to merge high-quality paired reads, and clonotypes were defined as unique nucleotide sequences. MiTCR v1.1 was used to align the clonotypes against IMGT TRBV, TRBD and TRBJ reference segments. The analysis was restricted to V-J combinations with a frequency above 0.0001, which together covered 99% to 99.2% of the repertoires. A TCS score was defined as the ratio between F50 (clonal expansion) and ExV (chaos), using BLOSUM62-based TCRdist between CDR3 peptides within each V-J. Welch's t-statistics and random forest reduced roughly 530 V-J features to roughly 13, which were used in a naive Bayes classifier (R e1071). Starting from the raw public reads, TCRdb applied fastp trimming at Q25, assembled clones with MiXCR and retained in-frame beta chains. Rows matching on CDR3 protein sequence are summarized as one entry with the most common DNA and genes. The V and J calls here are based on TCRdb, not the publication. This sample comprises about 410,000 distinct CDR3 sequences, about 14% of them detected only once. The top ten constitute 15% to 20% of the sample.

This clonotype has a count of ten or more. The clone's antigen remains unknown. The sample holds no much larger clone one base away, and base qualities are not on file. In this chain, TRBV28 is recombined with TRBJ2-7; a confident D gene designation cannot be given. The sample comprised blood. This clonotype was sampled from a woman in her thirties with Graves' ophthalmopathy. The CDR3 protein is CASSLVLGELSYEQYF. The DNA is TGTGCCAGCAGTTTAGTATTGGGCGAGCTGAGCTACGAGCAGTACTTC.